Reported below is one TCR beta chain. The data were obtained in a study of control samples from healthy donors and cancer patients. The CDR3 sequence is 14 residues long. Trimming cost V 3 bases and J 1 base, with 7 bases left between them. Looked up from germline, CDR1 is MDHEN and CDR2 is SYDVKM. Profiled with immunoSEQ multiplex PCR; TCRdb holds only in-frame clones, not every one. The sample lists 150,000 to 200,000 clones; almost 90% were seen once. The sample consisted of blood. This clonotype originated in a young man in good health. The V gene is TRBV28, the J gene TRBJ1-5, with D unclear. CDR3 coding DNA: TGTGCCAGCAGTTTGCTCGCCAGCAATCAGCCCCAGCATTTT. Translation gives CASSLLASNQPQHF.